This entry describes one T cell receptor (beta chain). TCRdb's copy holds only in-frame clones and misses some; the assay was immunoSEQ multiplex PCR. The sample records approximately 68,000 clones, around 87% being singletons. The sample is drawn from a study of OX40 agonist ivuxolimab in advanced cancers. Exclusion of a patient followed from autoimmune disease history or systemic immunosuppression. This specimen was CD4+ or CD8+ T cells sorted from blood, taken in a trial of the OX40 agonist ivuxolimab. This receptor was identified in an adult with an advanced solid tumor such as melanoma, head and neck, liver or kidney cancer.

CDR3: CASSYSTGKETQYF. For the CDR3, the DNA is TGTGCCAGCAGTTACTCGACGGGAAAAGAGACCCAGTACTTC. The V and J genes are TRBV6-5 and TRBJ2-5; possibly TRBD2 for D (5 bases). Germline CDR1 MNHEY, CDR2 SVGAGI. This CDR3 is 14 amino acids long. The V end lost 0 bases, the J end lost 3 bases, and 8 bases lay between the germline ends.